This is a list of T cell receptor beta chains from one sample in a study of blood T cell repertoires in COVID-19. TCRdb's copy holds only in-frame clones and misses some; the assay was immunoSEQ multiplex PCR. The sample has fewer than 350,000 clones, approximately 91% seen once. Specimen: PBMCs or T cells enriched from blood (not recorded which). The receptor set was obtained from a woman aged 40 to 55 with acute COVID-19. Each CDR3 is given with its conserved first and last residue. The order of the fields is V gene, J gene, CDR3 protein.

TRBV19	TRBJ2-1	CASSMFPGQDYNEQFF
TRBV5-1	TRBJ1-6	CASSLVGQGGSNSPLHF
TRBV5-1	TRBJ1-1	CASSSSRANTEAFF
TRBV5-1	TRBJ1-6	CASSLREYNSPLHF
TRBV19	TRBJ2-2	CASSIGTSPTGELFF
TRBV5-1	TRBJ2-3	CASSTGLAITDTQYF
TRBV6-5	TRBJ1-2	CASSRTVTGYTF
TRBV30	TRBJ1-2	CAWSAGDYFSGYTF
TRBV5-1	TRBJ2-5	CASSLGTLGQETQYF
TRBV9	TRBJ2-2	CASSVTAPGELFF
TRBV7-2	TRBJ2-1	CASSLAAYNEQFF
TRBV10-3	TRBJ1-1	CATRSRAEPNTEAFF
TRBV18	TRBJ1-5	CASSPFLIDRNNQPQHF
TRBV14	TRBJ1-6	CASSQEYGQNSPLHF
TRBV4-2	TRBJ2-7	CASSQEKGLAYYEQYF
TRBV28	TRBJ1-5	CASSATGGGNQPQHF
TRBV5-5	TRBJ1-5	CASSSTGGNQPQHF
TRBV3-1/TRBV3-2	TRBJ2-7	CASSQSGGFYEQYF
TRBV6-5	TRBJ2-7	CASREVRGSYEQYF
TRBV2	TRBJ1-4	CASSAQGGQEKLFF
TRBV19	TRBJ1-3	CASSIQISGNTIYF
TRBV6-2/TRBV6-3	TRBJ2-6	CASSAGTGAHSGANVLTF
TRBV5-1	TRBJ1-2	CASSSPGQGYGYTF
TRBV19	TRBJ1-4	CASRRQGEIEKLFF
TRBV6-5	TRBJ2-3	CASSLIGGNTDTQYF
TRBV7-2	TRBJ2-2	CASSNDWPTNTGELFF
TRBV4-3	TRBJ2-7	CASSQEGTGGMGSYEQYF
TRBV29-1	TRBJ2-7	CSVRGLAKSSYEQYF
TRBV19	TRBJ1-1	CASSIGGNRGTEAFF
TRBV19	TRBJ1-5	CASRTGLFLDQPQHF
TRBV3-1/TRBV3-2	TRBJ2-7	CASSPSGRPPYEQYF
TRBV4-2	TRBJ1-5	CASSLHSGQLNQPQHF
TRBV18	TRBJ2-3	CASSPVRARTSGTRSGTDTQYF
TRBV5-6	TRBJ2-4	CASSTRGWLAKNIQYF
TRBV5-6	TRBJ2-3	CASSFSASTDTQYF
TRBV6-6	TRBJ1-1	CASSYPGQEAFF
TRBV30	TRBJ2-5	CAWASGGALSETQYF
TRBV5-8	TRBJ1-1	CASSHDGLGRGLEAFF
TRBV24-1	TRBJ2-1	CATSGGLEQFF
TRBV30	TRBJ2-3	CAWRPPGAGAQYF
TRBV9	TRBJ1-4	CASSVGQINEKLFF
TRBV27	TRBJ2-7	CASWKQGSAEQYF
TRBV7-2	TRBJ1-5	CASSPRYLDNQPQHF
TRBV5-6	TRBJ2-7	CASSPGSVGQYF
TRBV25-1	TRBJ2-2	CATKGGTHTGELFF
TRBV4-1	TRBJ2-3	CASSQDRGTGRADTQYF
TRBV20-1	TRBJ1-2	CSASNDINYGYTF
TRBV19	TRBJ1-1	CASSAPGGQSHTEAFF
TRBV2	TRBJ1-1	CASRTTLNTEAFF
TRBV4-3	TRBJ1-6	CASSQATTANNSPLHF